Each of the 9 T cell receptor beta chains below was sequenced from the same sample in a study of T cells in Graves' hyperthyroidism and ophthalmopathy. The TCR beta CDR3 regions underwent amplification using RNA transcripts as the source. First-round RT-PCR with HTBI primers amplified the TCR CDR3 region. From the multiplex PCR reads, TCRdb called clonotypes with MiXCR, one entry per CDR3 protein. The repertoire holds hundreds of thousands of distinct CDR3 sequences, roughly a third seen once, with more than 25% in the top ten. Sequenced input: blood. These receptors all stem from a woman between 40 and 50 years old with Graves' hyperthyroidism.

The sample holds a few counts of this clonotype. CDR3 sequence (DNA): TGTGCCAGCAGTGACGGACAGGGGGCCGGGGAGCTGTTTTTT. Protein sequence: CASSDGQGAGELFF. This rearrangement joins TRBV12-3 or TRBV12-4 to TRBJ2-2; 10 bases map to TRBD1. The CDR3 runs to 14 residues. The ends lost 5 bases at V and 6 bases at J; junction bases unmatched: 3.

This clonotype was observed many times. This chain uses TRBV10-3 with TRBJ1-5; possibly TRBD1 for D (5 bases). This CDR3 comprises 15 residues. Germline-derived CDR1 and CDR2 are ENHRY and SYGVKD. Trimming removed 11 bases at V and 2 bases at J, with 19 bases between. This chain's CDR3 is CAVGQGGIGNQPQHF. As DNA, the CDR3 is TGTGCCGTTGGACAAGGTGGGATAGGCAATCAGCCCCAGCATTTT.

The chain couples TRBV11-3 to TRBJ2-2; no reliable D call. CDR1 and CDR2 (germline): SGHNT, YENEEA. There are 15 residues in the CDR3. V lost 2 bases and J lost 7, with 14 bases in between. The CDR3 nucleotides are TGTGCCAGCAGCTTAAATATGGCCAAGTTCGGGGAGCTGTTTTTT. Translating gives CASSLNMAKFGELFF.

This clonotype showed up just once. The chain couples TRBV29-1 to TRBJ1-2, with TRBD1 as a possible D gene (5 bases). CDR1 SQVTM and CDR2 ANQGSEA come from the germline V gene. The CDR3 is 14 residues long. Trimming pared 2 bases from V and 6 bases from J, leaving 16 bases between. The CDR3, as DNA: TGCAGCGTTGAAATTAAGACCGGGACGGATGGCTACACCTTC. This encodes CSVEIKTGTDGYTF.

This clonotype was observed at least ten times. This sequence joins TRBV24-1 and TRBJ2-1; D is ambiguous. Trimming left V 2 bases short and J 5 bases short, with 9 bases between. This CDR3 has 14 residues. Germline V gene sequence: CDR1 KGHDR, CDR2 SFDVKD. The CDR3 nucleotides read TGTGCCACCAGTGATTCCCACATCGACAATGAGCAGTTCTTC. This gives the protein CATSDSHIDNEQFF.

About this clonotype: A much larger clone sits a single nucleotide away, making a read error possible. The chain couples TRBV9 to TRBJ1-5, with TRBD1 as a possible D gene (6 bases). V lost 1 base, J lost 7 bases, and 15 bases lay in between. There are 15 residues in the CDR3. Germline-derived CDR1 and CDR2 are SGDLS and YYNGEE. The CDR3 region has the DNA TGTGCCAGCAGCGTATCTCCTTCAGGGGTCCAGCCCCAGCATTTT. This sequence encodes CASSVSPSGVQPQHF.

J is TRBJ2-2 and V is TRBV19, with D possibly being TRBD1 (6 bases). The V gene's germline CDR1 is LNHDA and CDR2 SQIVND (reference sequence). Trimming cost V 10 bases and J 2 bases, with 17 bases left between them. The CDR3 runs 15 residues. The CDR3 DNA follows: TGTGCCACATATTCAGGGGCGGGTAACACCGGGGAGCTGTTTTTT. Its protein product is CATYSGAGNTGELFF.

This clonotype was observed many times. V usage is TRBV29-1 and J usage is TRBJ2-7; D may match TRBD1 or TRBD2 (6 bases each). Trimming took off 4 bases at V and 1 base at J, with 17 bases between the two ends. The germline V gene has CDR1 SQVTM and CDR2 ANQGSEA. There are 15 residues in the CDR3. The CDR3 DNA sequence: TGCAGCGTTGTTTTCACGGGGGCCGAGTCCTACGAGCAGTACTTC. It yields the protein CSVVFTGAESYEQYF.

The CDR3 DNA is TGCAGTGCTAGAGATGGGACAGGGACTCTCAGGGACGAGCAGTACTTC. Translated: CSARDGTGTLRDEQYF. V usage is TRBV20-1 and J usage is TRBJ2-7; 9 nucleotides line up with TRBD1. CDR1 and CDR2 from the germline V gene are DFQATT and SNEGSKA (reference sequence). The CDR3 has 16 amino acids. V trimming: 0 bases; J trimming: 5 bases; junction bases outside the gene matches: 11.